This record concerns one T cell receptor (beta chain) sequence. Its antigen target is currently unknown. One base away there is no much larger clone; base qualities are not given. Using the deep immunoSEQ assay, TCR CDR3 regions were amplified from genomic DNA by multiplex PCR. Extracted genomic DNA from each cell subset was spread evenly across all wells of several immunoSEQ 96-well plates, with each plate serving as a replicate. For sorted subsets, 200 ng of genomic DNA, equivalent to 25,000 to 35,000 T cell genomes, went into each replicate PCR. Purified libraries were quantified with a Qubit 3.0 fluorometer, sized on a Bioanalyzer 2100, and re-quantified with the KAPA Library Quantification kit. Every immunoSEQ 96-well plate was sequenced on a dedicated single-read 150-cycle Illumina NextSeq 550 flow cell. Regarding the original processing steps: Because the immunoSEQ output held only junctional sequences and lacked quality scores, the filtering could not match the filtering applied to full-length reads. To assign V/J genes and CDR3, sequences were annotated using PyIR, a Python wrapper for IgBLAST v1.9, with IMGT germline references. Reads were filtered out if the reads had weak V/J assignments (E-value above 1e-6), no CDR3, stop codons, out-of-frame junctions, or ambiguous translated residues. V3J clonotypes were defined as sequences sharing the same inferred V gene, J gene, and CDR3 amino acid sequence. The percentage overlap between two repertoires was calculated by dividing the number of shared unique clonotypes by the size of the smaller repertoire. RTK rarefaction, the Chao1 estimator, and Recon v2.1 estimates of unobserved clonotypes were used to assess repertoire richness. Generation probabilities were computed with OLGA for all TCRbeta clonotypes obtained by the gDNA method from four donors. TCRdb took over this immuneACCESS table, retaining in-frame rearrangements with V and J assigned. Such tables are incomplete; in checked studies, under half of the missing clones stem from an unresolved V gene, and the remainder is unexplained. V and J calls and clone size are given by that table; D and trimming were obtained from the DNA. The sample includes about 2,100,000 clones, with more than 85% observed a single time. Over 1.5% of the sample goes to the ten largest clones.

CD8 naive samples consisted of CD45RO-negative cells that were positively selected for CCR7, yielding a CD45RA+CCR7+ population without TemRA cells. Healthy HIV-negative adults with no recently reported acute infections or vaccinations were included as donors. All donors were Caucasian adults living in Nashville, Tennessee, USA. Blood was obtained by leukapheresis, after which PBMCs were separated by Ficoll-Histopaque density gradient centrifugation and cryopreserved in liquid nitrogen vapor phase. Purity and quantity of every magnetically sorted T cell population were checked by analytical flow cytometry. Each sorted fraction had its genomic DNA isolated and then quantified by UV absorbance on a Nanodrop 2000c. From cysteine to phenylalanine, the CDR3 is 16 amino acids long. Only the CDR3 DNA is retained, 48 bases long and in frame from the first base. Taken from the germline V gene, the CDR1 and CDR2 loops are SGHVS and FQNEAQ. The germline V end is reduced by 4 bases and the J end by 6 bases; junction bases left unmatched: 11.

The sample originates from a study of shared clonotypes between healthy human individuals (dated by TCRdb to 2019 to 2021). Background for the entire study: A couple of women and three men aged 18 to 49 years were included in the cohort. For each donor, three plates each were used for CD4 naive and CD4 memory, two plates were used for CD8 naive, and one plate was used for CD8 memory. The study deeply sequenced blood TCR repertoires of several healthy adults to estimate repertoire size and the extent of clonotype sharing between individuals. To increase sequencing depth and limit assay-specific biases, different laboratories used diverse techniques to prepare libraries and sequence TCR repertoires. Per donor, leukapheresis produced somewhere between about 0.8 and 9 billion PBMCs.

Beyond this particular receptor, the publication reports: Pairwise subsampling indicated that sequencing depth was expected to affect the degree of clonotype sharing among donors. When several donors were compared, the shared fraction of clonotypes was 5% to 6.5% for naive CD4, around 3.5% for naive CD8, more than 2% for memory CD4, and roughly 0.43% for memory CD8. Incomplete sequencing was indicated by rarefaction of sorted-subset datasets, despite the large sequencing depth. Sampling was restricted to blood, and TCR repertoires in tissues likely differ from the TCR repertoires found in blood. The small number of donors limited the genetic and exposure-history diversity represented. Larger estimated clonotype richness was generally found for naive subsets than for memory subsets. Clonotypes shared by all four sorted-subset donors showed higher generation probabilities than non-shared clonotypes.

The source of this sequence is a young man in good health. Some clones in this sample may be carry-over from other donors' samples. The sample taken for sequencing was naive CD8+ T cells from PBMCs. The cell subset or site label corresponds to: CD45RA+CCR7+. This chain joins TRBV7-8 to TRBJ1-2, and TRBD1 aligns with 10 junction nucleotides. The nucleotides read TGTGCCAGCAGCTCCTCCCCGACAGGGGGCCTCAATGGCTACACCTTC. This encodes CASSSSPTGGLNGYTF. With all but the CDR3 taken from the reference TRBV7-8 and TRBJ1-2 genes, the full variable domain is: GAGVSQSPRYKVAKRGQDVALRCDPISGHVSLFWYQQALGQGPEFLTYFQNEAQLDKSGLPSDRFFAERPEGSVSTLKIQRTQQEDSAVYLCASSSSPTGGLNGYTFGSGTRLTVV.